These 18 T cell receptor beta chains were sequenced from one sample in a study of shared clonotypes between healthy human individuals. Terminally differentiated effector memory CD45RA+ cells were excluded by CCR7 positive selection of CD45RO-negative cells. Measured with immunoSEQ multiplex PCR; TCRdb has only the in-frame clones, and not every one. The profile shows approximately 2,200,000 clones, approximately 94% of them singletons. The sample consisted of naive CD8+ T cells from PBMCs. The source is a man aged 18-30 years in good health. Some clones in this sample may be carry-over from other donors' samples.

This chain connects TRBV7-9 to TRBJ2-7; TRBD2 matches at 7 bases. The CDR3 spans 16 residues. The germline V gene encodes CDR1 SEHNR and CDR2 FQNEAQ (reference sequence). V shed 4 bases and J 1 base; nucleotides not matched to a gene: 10. CDR3 protein: CASSWDLRGISYEQYF. For the CDR3, the DNA is TGTGCCAGCAGCTGGGACTTGCGGGGGATATCCTACGAGCAGTACTTC.

This clone is a singleton in its sample. The chain employs TRBV27 and TRBJ2-7; TRBD2 aligns across 12 bases. The CDR3 is 17 residues long. Per germline, CDR1 MNHEY and CDR2 SMNVEV (reference sequence). J was trimmed by 6 bases and V by 6 bases; bases with no gene match: 15. CDR3 in DNA: TGTGCCAGCAGGTCCGGACGGTCTAGCGGGAGGGCCAGCGAGCAGTACTTC. It codes for CASRSGRSSGRASEQYF.

The chain recombines TRBV9 with TRBJ2-7; D is perhaps TRBD1 or TRBD2 (5 bases each). This CDR3 is 16 amino acids long. Trimming removed 4 bases from V and 2 bases from J, with 19 bases in between. Germline-derived CDR1 and CDR2 are SGDLS and YYNGEE. In nucleotides, the CDR3 is TGTGCCAGCAGCCCAAGGGACCGACAAGGGCCCTACGAGCAGTACTTC. Translation gives CASSPRDRQGPYEQYF.

The table lists this clone with a few counts. This chain connects TRBV11-2 to TRBJ2-7; TRBD2 matches at 9 bases. Per the germline V gene, CDR1 is SGHAT and CDR2 is FQNNGV. After removal of 5 bases from V and 2 bases from J, the junction contained 10 bases not matched to a gene. The length of the CDR3 is 16 residues. CDR3 region: CASSLTWREGTYEQYF. Here the CDR3 DNA reads TGTGCCAGCAGCCTTACGTGGCGGGAGGGTACCTACGAGCAGTACTTC.

J is TRBJ1-1 and V is TRBV4-3; D is undetermined. Trimming left V 4 bases short and J 0 bases short, with 9 bases between. The CDR3 runs 14 residues. CDR1 LGHNA and CDR2 YSLEER come from the germline V gene. DNA for the CDR3: TGCGCCAGCAGCCCAGACATTTTGAACACTGAAGCTTTCTTT. This encodes CASSPDILNTEAFF.

The rearrangement uses TRBV7-3 and TRBJ2-3, with TRBD1 matching over 10 bases. The germline V gene encodes CDR1 SGHTA and CDR2 FQGTGA. This CDR3 region has 16 residues. Unmatched junction bases numbered 5, after V lost 4 bases and J lost 1 base. CDR3 coding DNA: TGTGCCAGCAGCTCAGGGACAGGGGCCCGCACAGATACGCAGTATTTT. Protein product: CASSSGTGARTDTQYF.

Comments on this clone: This specimen includes other DNA sequences encoding the same CDR3. The chain is built from TRBV9 and TRBJ2-7, with D unclear. CDR3 length equals 15 residues. CDR1 and CDR2 (germline): SGDLS, YYNGEE. V was cut by 0 bases and J by 0 bases, with 10 bases left in between. The CDR3 region is CASSVGAGDSYEQYF. CDR3 coding DNA: TGTGCCAGCAGCGTAGGGGCCGGAGACTCCTACGAGCAGTACTTC.

The chain is built from TRBV7-8 and TRBJ1-4; D ambiguous. The germline V and J ends were trimmed by 5 bases and 8 bases, with 12 bases remaining between them. CDR1 is SGHVS, CDR2 FQNEAQ, per germline. This CDR3 is built from 13 residues. DNA of the CDR3: TGTGCCAGCAGCCTCGGGCGCACGGAAAAACTGTTTTTT. Translation: CASSLGRTEKLFF.

The J gene is TRBJ2-1, the V gene TRBV28; maybe TRBD2 (7 bases). The CDR3 extends over 13 amino acids. Per germline, CDR1 MDHEN and CDR2 SYDVKM. Trimming shortened V by 2 bases and J by 8 bases, and 10 bases separated the two germline ends. The CDR3 DNA reads as TGTGCCAGCAGTTTAAGGGGGAGGGATGAGCAGTTCTTC. Amino acid sequence: CASSLRGRDEQFF. Full variable domain (outside the CDR3, taken from reference TRBV28 and TRBJ2-1): DVKVTQSSRYLVKRTGEKVFLECVQDMDHENMFWYRQDPGLGLRLIYFSYDVKMKEKGDIPEGYSVSREKKERFSLILESASTNQTSMYLCASSLRGRDEQFFGPGTRLTVL.

This sequence joins TRBV7-9 and TRBJ2-7; D is unresolved. V was shortened by 5 bases and J by 6 bases, with 11 bases between the two germline ends. Germline values: CDR1 SEHNR, CDR2 FQNEAQ (reference sequence). The CDR3 consists of 12 residues. The DNA of the CDR3 is TGTGCCAGCAGCCCCGCTACTGGCGAGCAGTACTTC. Its protein product is CASSPATGEQYF.

The rearrangement links TRBV27 to TRBJ2-7, with D hard to call. Germline V gene lookup returns CDR1 MNHEY and CDR2 SMNVEV (reference sequence). The length of the CDR3 is 14 residues. Trimming left V 6 bases short and J 2 bases short, with 14 bases between. Written as DNA, the CDR3 is TGTGCCAGCAGGCGGTCACTTACCCCCTACGAGCAGTACTTC. This translates into CASRRSLTPYEQYF.

This clone was seen just once. The chain recombines TRBV19 with TRBJ1-5; no clear D gene. The V gene's germline CDR1 is LNHDA and CDR2 SQIVND (reference sequence). CDR3 size: 15 residues. V lost 3 bases and J lost 7, with 16 bases in between. CDR3 sequence: CASSMDRGVRQPQHF. DNA for the CDR3: TGTGCCAGTAGTATGGATCGGGGTGTACGGCAGCCCCAGCATTTT.

V and J are TRBV11-2 and TRBJ2-7; 9 bases map to TRBD1. Trimming took 4 bases from V and 5 from J; bases not matched to a gene: 9. CDR1 and CDR2 from the germline V gene are SGHAT and FQNNGV. This CDR3 has 15 residues. The CDR3 DNA sequence: TGTGCCAGCAGCTCCCGGGACAGGGACACCCACGAGCAGTACTTC. It yields the protein CASSSRDRDTHEQYF.

The V and J genes are TRBV7-8 and TRBJ2-4; D unresolved. Germline assignment: CDR1 SGHVS and CDR2 FQNEAQ. The length of the CDR3 is 14 residues. The germline V and J ends were trimmed by 0 bases and 8 bases, with 11 bases remaining between them. The CDR3 protein is CASSLALSADIQYF. As DNA, the CDR3 is TGTGCCAGCAGCTTAGCGTTATCGGCGGACATTCAGTACTTC.

This clone was detected once. The chain recombines TRBV14 with TRBJ2-7; 7 nucleotides agree with TRBD1. Germline lookup yields CDR1 SGHDN and CDR2 FVKESK. The CDR3 spans 14 residues. J was trimmed by 6 bases and V by 4 bases; bases with no gene match: 9. This chain's CDR3 is CASSRQGRGIEQYF. Written as DNA, the CDR3 is TGTGCCAGCAGCCGACAGGGAAGGGGCATCGAGCAGTACTTC.

J is TRBJ2-7 and V is TRBV6-6, with a tentative D call TRBD2 (5 bases). Looked up from germline, CDR1 is MNHNY and CDR2 is SVGAGI (reference sequence). This CDR3 is built from 16 residues. V lost 0 bases and J 2 bases, leaving 14 bases between the germline ends. DNA for the CDR3: TGTGCCAGCAGTTACTCGAGCGGACGGGGAGCCTACGAGCAGTACTTC. This gives the protein CASSYSSGRGAYEQYF.

This clone is a singleton in its sample. The gene calls are TRBV6-5 and TRBJ2-7, with 8 positions matching TRBD2. V gave up 0 bases and J gave up 4 bases; unmatched junction bases: 8. This CDR3 region has 16 residues. Germline loops: CDR1 MNHEY, CDR2 SVGAGI. The CDR3 DNA follows: TGTGCCAGCAGTTACTCGTGGGGGACTAGTGGGTACGAGCAGTACTTC. Its translation: CASSYSWGTSGYEQYF.

This chain joins TRBV6-5 and TRBJ1-5; D is possibly TRBD1 (5 bases). CDR1 is MNHEY, CDR2 SVGAGI, per germline. The CDR3 length is 14 residues. V lost 6 bases and J 9 bases, leaving 18 bases between the germline ends. The CDR3 reads CASSNRISGLPQHF. The CDR3 nucleotides are TGTGCCAGCAGCAACAGGATTAGCGGTCTGCCCCAGCATTTT.